This TCR beta chain was profiled in a study of T cells in Graves' hyperthyroidism and ophthalmopathy. The V gene's germline CDR1 is LNHDA and CDR2 SQIVND (reference sequence). The V and J ends lost 4 bases and 4 bases, in that order; junction bases with no gene match: 11. The CDR3 is 17 amino acids. What was amplified from RNA transcripts were TCR beta CDR3 regions. The primer set for the first-round RT-PCR of the TCR CDR3 was HTBI. TCRdb itself ran the multiplex PCR reads through MiXCR, one entry per CDR3 protein. The table shows 110,000 to 150,000 distinct CDR3 sequences, with approximately 20% occurring only once.

The source material was blood. The V call is TRBV19, the J call TRBJ2-7, with 12 bases aligning to TRBD2. The TCR comes from a woman in her 50s with Graves' hyperthyroidism that later progressed to Graves' ophthalmopathy. DNA of the CDR3: TGTGCCAGTAGTAGACGGACTAGCGGGGTCCTCGGTTACGAGCAGTACTTC. Translated: CASSRRTSGVLGYEQYF.